This is a list of T cell receptor beta chains from one sample in a study of cytomegalovirus exposure and HLA in healthy donors. Profiling relied on immunoSEQ multiplex PCR, and the TCRdb table lists in-frame clones only, not all of them. The table lists about 130,000 clones, around 78% of them singletons. The sequencing input was PBMCs. These receptors originate from a woman aged 45-60 years in good health and CMV-seronegative. Each CDR3 is given with its conserved first and last residue. The D gene is left open where the match is weak. Clone size is shown for a subset of rows, as once, few, many or a class of expanded clone.

V,D,J,size,CDR3,DNA
TRBV7-2,TRBD2,TRBJ2-7,.,CASSLVGRLAGFSYEQYF,TGTGCCAGCAGCTTAGTGGGCAGACTAGCGGGATTCTCCTACGAGCAGTACTTC
TRBV10-3,.,TRBJ2-1,.,CAIRASAMPYNEQFF,TGTGCCATCAGAGCTAGCGCTATGCCCTACAATGAGCAGTTCTTC
TRBV6-6,.,TRBJ1-5,.,CASMSGSNQPQHF,TGTGCCAGCATGTCGGGAAGCAATCAGCCCCAGCATTTT
TRBV4-1,.,TRBJ1-1,.,CASSLQVGTEAFF,TGCGCCAGCAGTCTGCAGGTGGGCACTGAAGCTTTCTTT
TRBV29-1,.,TRBJ1-4,.,CSVIDPGEREKLFF,TGCAGCGTCATAGACCCCGGGGAACGTGAAAAACTGTTTTTT
TRBV7-9,TRBD1,TRBJ1-1,.,CASSSPDRVYTEAFF,TGTGCCAGCAGCAGCCCGGACAGGGTGTACACTGAAGCTTTCTTT
TRBV5-1,.,TRBJ1-1,.,CASSLDRANTEAFF,TGCGCCAGCAGCTTGGACAGGGCAAACACTGAAGCTTTCTTT
TRBV4-1,TRBD1,TRBJ1-1,.,CASSPQGVKAWTEAFF,TGCGCCAGCAGCCCTCAGGGGGTAAAAGCGTGGACTGAAGCTTTCTTT
TRBV15,TRBD1,TRBJ2-5,.,CATSRPKGQQETQYF,TGTGCCACCAGTCGCCCAAAGGGACAGCAAGAGACCCAGTACTTC
TRBV6-6,.,TRBJ2-3,.,CASSWAREEGTDTQYF,TGTGCCAGCAGTTGGGCCAGGGAAGAGGGCACAGATACGCAGTATTTT
TRBV27,.,TRBJ1-1,once,CASSPNPSQRMNTEAFF,TGTGCCAGCAGTCCCAACCCTTCCCAGAGGATGAACACTGAAGCTTTCTTT
TRBV19,.,TRBJ2-2,.,CASTERHETGELFF,TGTGCCAGTACCGAGAGGCACGAAACCGGGGAGCTGTTTTTT
TRBV29-1,TRBD1,TRBJ2-5,.,CSVSGTGMGETQYF,TGCAGCGTTTCCGGGACAGGCATGGGGGAGACCCAGTACTTC
TRBV19,.,TRBJ1-3,.,CASSGIPSQGPPWNAIYF,TGTGCCAGTAGCGGAATACCCTCTCAGGGGCCTCCCTGGAACGCCATATATTTT
TRBV9,TRBD2,TRBJ2-3,.,CASSGTSGRIGTDTQYF,TGTGCCAGCTCCGGGACTAGCGGGAGGATTGGGACAGATACGCAGTATTTT
TRBV30,.,TRBJ1-1,.,CAWRGGEAFF,TGTGCCTGGAGAGGAGGTGAAGCTTTCTTT
TRBV27,.,TRBJ2-3,.,CASSLGTPDTQYF,TGTGCCAGCAGTCTTGGGACACCGGATACGCAGTATTTT
TRBV10-3,.,TRBJ2-1,.,CAISEGSGAPEGQFF,TGTGCCATCAGTGAAGGTAGCGGAGCCCCTGAGGGGCAGTTCTTC
TRBV6-6,TRBD1,TRBJ2-2,.,CASRPAGTAGELFF,TGTGCCAGCAGACCCGCCGGGACAGCCGGGGAGCTGTTTTTT
TRBV15,TRBD2,TRBJ2-7,.,CATSSSGTTYEQYF,TGTGCCACCAGCAGTTCCGGGACTACCTACGAGCAGTACTTC
TRBV27,TRBD1,TRBJ1-5,.,CASSPLGTGENQPQHF,TGTGCCAGCAGTCCCCTTGGGACAGGGGAAAATCAGCCCCAGCATTTT
TRBV7-8,.,TRBJ2-7,.,CASRVSGSLDEQYF,TGTGCCAGCAGGGTCAGCGGGTCTCTCGACGAGCAGTACTTC
TRBV7-9,.,TRBJ1-2,.,CASSLATSQGFYGYTF,TGTGCCAGCAGCTTAGCGACCTCACAGGGTTTCTATGGCTACACCTTC
TRBV28,.,TRBJ1-5,.,CASSLGHNQPQHF,TGTGCCAGCAGTTTGGGGCACAATCAGCCCCAGCATTTT
TRBV5-1,.,TRBJ1-1,.,CASSFHRGVNTEAFF,TGCGCCAGCAGCTTTCATCGGGGGGTGAACACTGAAGCTTTCTTT
TRBV18,TRBD1,TRBJ2-5,.,CASSPGTDRQETQYF,TGTGCCAGCTCACCTGGGACAGACCGCCAAGAGACCCAGTACTTC
TRBV30,TRBD1,TRBJ2-7,.,CAWRDRVGYEQYF,TGTGCCTGGAGGGACAGGGTGGGCTACGAGCAGTACTTC
TRBV6-1,.,TRBJ1-1,.,CASRIQVEAFF,TGTGCCAGCAGGATACAGGTGGAAGCTTTCTTT
TRBV7-3,.,TRBJ2-1,.,CASSLSGQGRDNEQFF,TGTGCCAGCAGCTTAAGTGGTCAGGGGAGGGACAATGAGCAGTTCTTC
TRBV5-1,.,TRBJ1-6,.,CASSPRMDSYNSPLHF,TGCGCCAGCAGCCCCAGGATGGACAGCTACAATTCACCCCTCCACTTT
TRBV11-2,TRBD2,TRBJ2-7,.,CASTKYGGSNEQYF,TGTGCCAGCACCAAATACGGCGGGAGTAACGAGCAGTACTTC
TRBV4-3,.,TRBJ2-2,.,CASSQWQAGELFF,TGCGCCAGCAGCCAATGGCAGGCCGGGGAGCTGTTTTTT
TRBV5-4,.,TRBJ2-3,.,CASSSTRGSDTQYF,TGTGCCAGCAGCTCGACCAGGGGATCCGATACGCAGTATTTT
TRBV6-5,.,TRBJ1-2,.,CASSAAGDYGYTF,TGTGCCAGCAGCGCCGCGGGGGACTATGGCTACACCTTC
TRBV30,.,TRBJ2-7,.,CAWQRAISYEQYF,TGTGCCTGGCAGAGGGCGATATCCTACGAGCAGTACTTC
TRBV6-4,.,TRBJ2-3,many,CASSDQAERDTQYF,TGTGCCAGCAGTGATCAAGCCGAACGAGATACGCAGTATTTT